This TCR beta chain was retrieved from a study of T cells in Graves' hyperthyroidism and ophthalmopathy. Hyperthyroidism in the patients, aged 18 to 65, was newly diagnosed and under 2 months in duration. Diagnoses were made from clinical symptoms, serum measures (thyroxine and TRAb), thyroid ultrasound and orbital computed tomography. The CDR3 spans 17 residues. The V gene's germline CDR1 is SGHAT and CDR2 FQNNGV. V lost 3 bases and J lost 3, with 21 bases in between. TCR beta CDR3 sequences were amplified from RNA transcripts. RT-PCR in the first round (using the HTBI primer set) targeted the TCR CDR3. TCRdb reanalysed the multiplex PCR reads using MiXCR and keeps one entry per CDR3 protein. The table lists some 500,000 distinct CDR3 sequences, 13% to 15% of them singletons, with over 15% in the top ten.

The sample was blood. This rearrangement joins TRBV11-2 to TRBJ2-7; weak D call: TRBD1 (6 bases). The sequence was collected from a woman between 18 and 29 years old with Graves' hyperthyroidism. The CDR3 nucleotides are TGTGCCAGCAGCTTGGGGCCGGGACACCACCTGGACTACGAGCAGTACTTC. Protein: CASSLGPGHHLDYEQYF.